This is a list of T cell receptor beta chains from one sample in a study of vaccination and CD4 T cells after COVID-19. TCRdb recomputed calls from the PCR reads with MiXCR, one row per CDR3 protein. The sample lists about 18,000 distinct CDR3 sequences; roughly two thirds were seen once. The sequencing used CD4+ T cells from blood, collected after SARS-CoV-2 vaccination. The receptor set was obtained from a human donor who had recovered from COVID-19. Each CDR3 is given with its conserved first and last residue. D genes are given only for firm matches. The size field is filled for only some rows; it gives once, few, many or a size class.

d_call	v_call	clone_size	j_call	cdr3_aa	cdr3_nt
TRBD2	TRBV27	.	TRBJ2-7	CASSLAAGTSARGEQYF	TGTGCCAGCAGTTTAGCAGCCGGGACTAGCGCGAGAGGGGAGCAGTACTTC
.	TRBV4-1	.	TRBJ2-1	CASSQDWGDNEQFF	TGCGCCAGCAGCCAAGATTGGGGGGACAATGAGCAGTTCTTC
TRBD1	TRBV7-2	once	TRBJ1-3	CASSLIRTGDGNTIYF	TGTGCCAGCAGCTTAATCCGGACAGGGGATGGAAACACCATATATTTT
.	TRBV15	.	TRBJ2-3	CATSLPSNQPQYF	TGTGCCACCAGCCTTCCGAGCAATCAGCCCCAGTATTTT
TRBD1	TRBV10-3	.	TRBJ2-5	CAIGGTGAEETQYF	TGTGCCATCGGGGGGACAGGGGCTGAAGAGACCCAGTACTTC
.	TRBV19	.	TRBJ2-7	CASSKTPRYEQYF	TGTGCCAGTAGTAAGACGCCGCGCTACGAGCAGTACTTC
.	TRBV20-1	.	TRBJ2-3	CSASPTTDTQYF	TGCAGTGCTAGTCCAACCACAGATACGCAGTATTTT
.	TRBV4-2	once	TRBJ1-1	CASSQDSRQENTEAFF	TGTGCCAGCAGCCAAGATAGTAGGCAGGAAAACACTGAAGCTTTCTTT
TRBD1	TRBV6-1	few	TRBJ2-5	CASSEATGGQQAQYF	TGTGCCAGCAGTGAAGCGACAGGGGGCCAGCAGGCCCAGTACTTC
TRBD2	TRBV15	.	TRBJ2-3	CATSEPTGGSTDTQYF	TGTGCCACCAGCGAGCCCACGGGAGGATCCACAGATACGCAGTATTTT
.	TRBV3-1	.	TRBJ2-5	CASSQEPSQGTQYF	TGTGCCAGCAGCCAAGAACCTAGCCAAGGGACCCAGTACTTC
TRBD1	TRBV5-1	once	TRBJ2-1	CASSPRQGLNEQFF	TGCGCCAGCAGCCCTCGACAGGGGCTAAATGAGCAGTTCTTC
TRBD1	TRBV28	.	TRBJ2-5	CASSSPGQVETQYF	TGTGCCAGCAGTTCACCGGGACAGGTAGAGACCCAGTACTTC
.	TRBV28	.	TRBJ2-3	CASSLSSSIGRTDTQYF	TGTGCCAGCAGTTTATCTTCTAGTATCGGACGCACAGATACGCAGTATTTT
.	TRBV30	few	TRBJ1-1	CAWERQREAFF	TGTGCCTGGGAGAGACAGCGTGAAGCTTTCTTT
TRBD2	TRBV7-6	.	TRBJ2-1	CASSLTAGARNEQFF	TGTGCCAGCAGCTTAACAGCGGGAGCGCGGAATGAGCAGTTCTTC
.	TRBV28	.	TRBJ2-3	CASSRRYTGGADTQYF	TGTGCCAGCAGCCGCCGCTACACAGGAGGGGCAGATACGCAGTATTTT
TRBD2	TRBV28	once	TRBJ2-3	CASSSLAGVRDTQYF	TGTGCCAGCAGCTCCCTAGCGGGAGTACGGGATACGCAGTATTTT
TRBD1	TRBV7-2	.	TRBJ2-1	CASSLGFRPGQGYNEQFF	TGTGCCAGCAGCTTAGGTTTCCGACCGGGACAGGGCTACAATGAGCAGTTCTTC
TRBD2	TRBV20-1	.	TRBJ2-3	CSARPSGKADTQYF	TGCAGTGCTAGGCCTAGCGGGAAGGCAGATACGCAGTATTTT
.	TRBV15	once	TRBJ2-1	CATSRERDTYNEQFF	TGTGCCACCAGCAGAGAAAGGGACACATACAATGAGCAGTTCTTC
.	TRBV11-2	.	TRBJ1-2	CASSEGYGYTF	TGTGCCAGCAGCGAAGGGTATGGCTACACCTTC
TRBD2	TRBV20-1	few	TRBJ2-3	CSTLAALTDTQYF	TGCAGCACTCTAGCGGCACTCACAGATACGCAGTATTTT
.	TRBV20-1	.	TRBJ2-3	CSARVVADTQYF	TGCAGTGCTAGAGTAGTGGCGGATACGCAGTATTTT
.	TRBV20-1	.	TRBJ2-3	CSARDPVPDTQYF	TGCAGTGCTAGAGACCCCGTCCCAGATACGCAGTATTTT
.	TRBV6-1	few	TRBJ2-3	CASKITSHTDTQYF	TGTGCCAGCAAGATTACTAGCCACACAGATACGCAGTATTTT
TRBD2	TRBV3-1	.	TRBJ2-1	CASSHSGSGPYNEQFF	TGTGCCAGCAGCCATAGCGGGAGTGGACCCTACAATGAGCAGTTCTTC
.	TRBV7-2	.	TRBJ2-3	CASSPPTYRTDTQYF	TGTGCCAGCAGCCCGCCGACTTACCGCACAGATACGCAGTATTTT
.	TRBV20-1	.	TRBJ2-2	CSARNLARNTGELFF	TGCAGTGCTAGAAACCTAGCGAGAAACACCGGGGAGCTGTTTTTT
.	TRBV2	.	TRBJ2-2	CASSVENTGELFF	TGTGCCAGCAGTGTTGAGAACACCGGGGAGCTGTTTTTT
.	TRBV20-1	few	TRBJ1-4	CSAPDQGRDEKLFF	TGCAGTGCGCCGGATCAGGGGCGGGACGAAAAACTGTTTTTT
.	TRBV6-1	.	TRBJ1-6	CATLGGSYNSPLHF	TGTGCCACCCTAGGGGGTTCTTATAATTCACCCCTCCACTTT
TRBD1	TRBV6-1	.	TRBJ1-2	CASSRDRNYGYTF	TGTGCCAGCAGTAGGGACAGGAACTATGGCTACACCTTC
TRBD2	TRBV7-7	.	TRBJ2-1	CASSGGTGNEQFF	TGTGCTAGCAGCGGGGGGACCGGCAATGAGCAGTTCTTC
.	TRBV7-3	few	TRBJ1-2	CASSISQGHGYTF	TGTGCCAGCAGCATATCGCAGGGTCATGGCTACACCTTC
.	TRBV7-2	.	TRBJ1-6	CASSYGTVIGSPLHF	TGTGCCAGCAGCTACGGAACCGTTATTGGGTCACCCCTCCACTTT
.	TRBV24-1	.	TRBJ1-4	CAPRSIGGEKLFF	TGTGCCCCTCGCAGTATCGGGGGTGAAAAACTGTTTTTT
.	TRBV20-1	.	TRBJ2-2	CSARDPGTENTGELFF	TGCAGTGCTAGAGACCCCGGGACGGAAAACACCGGGGAGCTGTTTTTT
TRBD2	TRBV7-2	.	TRBJ2-7	CASSLSGRAIYEQYF	TGTGCCAGCAGCTTAAGTGGGAGGGCCATCTACGAGCAGTACTTC
.	TRBV20-1	.	TRBJ2-3	CSAREGGHSTDTQYF	TGCAGTGCTAGAGAAGGGGGACATAGCACAGATACGCAGTATTTT
TRBD1	TRBV6-2/TRBV6-3	few	TRBJ2-5	CASSYLSGGETQYF	TGTGCCAGCAGTTATTTGTCAGGGGGAGAGACCCAGTACTTC
TRBD2	TRBV7-2	.	TRBJ2-3	CASSLPLSAGVWSTDTQYF	TGTGCCAGCAGCTTACCACTCTCCGCGGGAGTATGGAGCACAGATACGCAGTATTTT
TRBD1	TRBV15	.	TRBJ1-2	CATSRDRGTGSYGYTF	TGTGCCACCAGCAGAGATCGCGGGACAGGGTCCTATGGCTACACCTTC
.	TRBV7-3	.	TRBJ1-2	CASTSANSYGYTF	TGTGCCAGCACCTCGGCGAACAGCTATGGCTACACCTTC
.	TRBV20-1	.	TRBJ2-3	CSASGAISTDTQYF	TGCAGTGCTAGCGGAGCGATTAGCACAGATACGCAGTATTTT
.	TRBV6-1	.	TRBJ1-1	CASKIIQGTEAFF	TGTGCCAGCAAAATAATACAGGGAACTGAAGCTTTCTTT